Listed here are 7 T cell receptor beta chains from one sample, sequenced in a study of cytomegalovirus exposure and HLA in healthy donors. The PCR was carried out with 60 Vbeta primers and 13 Jbeta primers. The table came from immunoSEQ multiplex PCR; TCRdb's copy has only in-frame clones and leaves some out. This repertoire shows 200,000 or so clones, 81% found once; its top ten account for around 2%. The material sequenced was PBMCs. The receptor source for this set is a woman in her late teens or twenties in good health and CMV-seropositive.

In this sample, this clone turned up a few times. The gene calls are TRBV2 and TRBJ1-3; D possibly corresponds to TRBD1 (6 bases). The V end lost 4 bases, the J end lost 2 bases, and 12 bases lay between the germline ends. Germline CDR1 is SNHLY and CDR2 is FYNNEI. This CDR3 has 15 amino acids. CDR3 DNA: TGTGCCAGCAGTGTACAGGGAGCGGCTGGAAACACCATATATTTT. This gives the protein CASSVQGAAGNTIYF.

The rearrangement uses TRBV4-1 and TRBJ1-2; 7 positions match TRBD1. V trimming: 3 bases; J trimming: 2 bases; junction bases outside the gene matches: 15. The CDR3 length is 18 residues. Germline values: CDR1 MGHRA, CDR2 YSYEKL. CDR3 nucleotides: TGCGCCAGCAGCCACCTTCCGGTGGGGGACAGCAAGAACTATGGCTACACCTTC. Amino acids: CASSHLPVGDSKNYGYTF.

The rearrangement joins TRBV6-1 to TRBJ2-4, with D perhaps matching TRBD1 (5 bases). Trimming pared 0 bases from V and 9 bases from J, leaving 15 bases between. Germline V CDR1 and CDR2: MNHNS, SASEGT. The CDR3 consists of 15 residues. The CDR3: CASSEAVRVPLIQYF. The CDR3 DNA is TGTGCCAGCAGTGAAGCTGTCAGGGTTCCCCTCATTCAGTACTTC.

The chain is built from TRBV4-3 and TRBJ1-2, with D possibly matching TRBD1 (5 bases). The CDR3 sequence is 15 residues long. Trimming took off 5 bases at V and 4 bases at J, with 17 bases between the two ends. Germline V gives CDR1 LGHNA, CDR2 YSLEER. CDR3 nucleotides: TGCGCCAGCAGCTTTACACGCGGGGGTGGCTATGGCTACACCTTC. Protein sequence: CASSFTRGGGYGYTF.

V and J are TRBV30 and TRBJ1-6; weak D call: TRBD1 (5 bases). V gave up 5 bases and J gave up 6 bases, with 8 bases separating them. The germline gives CDR1 GTSNPN, CDR2 SVGIG (reference sequence). This CDR3 is built from 12 residues. The CDR3 protein is CAWAGVNSPLHF. The CDR3 DNA follows: TGTGCCTGGGCGGGGGTTAATTCACCCCTCCACTTT.

J is TRBJ1-2 and V is TRBV7-2, with a possible D match to TRBD1 (5 bases). The ends were cut back, 5 bases at V and 4 bases at J, with 20 bases in the middle. This CDR3 is 16 amino acids long. Germline V lookup: CDR1 SGHTA, CDR2 FQGNSA. CDR3 DNA: TGTGCCAGCAGCCCCAACCCTTCAGGGCGAGTCTATGGCTACACCTTC. This gives the protein CASSPNPSGRVYGYTF.

V gene TRBV7-9 combines with J gene TRBJ2-1; a possible D gene is TRBD2 (5 bases). This CDR3 has 13 residues. Trimming left V 5 bases short and J 6 bases short, with 11 bases between. Looked up from germline, CDR1 is SEHNR and CDR2 is FQNEAQ (reference sequence). The DNA for the CDR3 is TGTGCCAGCAGCCTCGGACTCGCCAATGAGCAGTTCTTC. This translates into CASSLGLANEQFF. Full variable domain (missing parts from reference TRBV7-9 and TRBJ2-1): DTGVSQNPRHKITKRGQNVTFRCDPISEHNRLYWYRQTLGQGPEFLTYFQNEAQLEKSRLLSDRFSAERPKGSFSTLEIQRTEQGDSAMYLCASSLGLANEQFFGPGTRLTVL.